Described below is a single T cell receptor beta chain sequence and its context. What this receptor recognizes is not known. Per-base quality was not reported, and no clone a single base away is much larger than it. This record belongs to a study of chemoradiotherapy in HPV16-positive cancers (dated by TCRdb to between 2020 and 2023). About the study as a whole: Candidate HPV-specific T-cell clones and common TCR motifs were defined by functional T-cell assays performed on cells from a couple of HPV16-positive patients. The study asked whether T-cell immunity to the HPV oncoproteins E6 and E7 changes during chemoradiotherapy and whether this immunity affects survival. Next, the candidate HPV-specific TCRs and motifs were followed in TCR repertoires from around 91 patients with HPV-related cancers. What the research found in general, with its limitations: Expansion of candidate HPV-specific clones and E7-related TCR motifs was observed in the tumor microenvironment during treatment, whereas no such expansion was observed for non-HPV-specific T cells. Only a couple of HPV16-positive patients were used to derive the functional definition of HPV-specific T cells, and the survival association was reported for HPV16-positive patients. Among HPV16-positive patients, expansion of HPV-responsive T cells during chemoradiotherapy was associated with better recurrence-free survival.

Library method: the immunoSEQ multiplex PCR assay. The clones in this table, taken by TCRdb from immuneACCESS, are in-frame only. Not every clone is retained; where verified, under half of the shortfall comes from an unresolved V gene, and the cause of the rest is unknown. For this sample there are 35,000 to 45,000 clones; more than 75% appear just once. The top ten constitute around 5.2% of the sample. The germline ends are 16 bases apart after V is trimmed by 0 bases and J by 4 bases. Looking up the germline V gene yields CDR1 SGHRS and CDR2 YFSETQ. The CDR3, cysteine through phenylalanine, is 16 amino acids long. Only the CDR3 portion is preserved as DNA: 48 bases, with reading frame beginning at the first base. Because repertoires were sampled repeatedly during chemoradiotherapy, clonal expansion in the tumor microenvironment could be followed.

The specimen was blood, collected from a patient who underwent chemoradiotherapy. This chain joins TRBV5-1 to TRBJ1-2; perhaps TRBD1 is the D gene, with 5 bases matching. The sequence was collected from a human donor with HPV-associated anogenital cancer. The DNA sequence reads TGCGCCAGCAGCTTGGGTGCGGACACCCGGATCTATGGCTACACCTTC. The encoded protein is CASSLGADTRIYGYTF. With the rest looked up from the reference TRBV5-1 and TRBJ1-2 genes rather than sequenced, the full variable domain is KAGVTQTPRYLIKTRGQQVTLSCSPISGHRSVSWYQQTPGQGLQFLFEYFSETQRNKGNFPGRFSGRQFSNSRSEMNVSTLELGDSALYLCASSLGADTRIYGYTFGSGTRLTVV.